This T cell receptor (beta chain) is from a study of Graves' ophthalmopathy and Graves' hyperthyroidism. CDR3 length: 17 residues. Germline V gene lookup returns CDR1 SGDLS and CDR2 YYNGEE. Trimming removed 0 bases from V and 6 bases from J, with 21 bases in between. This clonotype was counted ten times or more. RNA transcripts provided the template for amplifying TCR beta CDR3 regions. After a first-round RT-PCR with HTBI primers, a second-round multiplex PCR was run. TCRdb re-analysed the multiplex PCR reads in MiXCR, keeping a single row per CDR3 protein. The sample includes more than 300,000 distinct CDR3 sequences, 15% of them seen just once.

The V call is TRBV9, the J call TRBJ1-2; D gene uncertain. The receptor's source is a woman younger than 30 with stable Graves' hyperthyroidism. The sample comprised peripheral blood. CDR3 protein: CASSVDPSFVGGHGYTF. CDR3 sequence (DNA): TGTGCCAGCAGCGTAGATCCCTCTTTCGTCGGAGGCCATGGCTACACCTTC.